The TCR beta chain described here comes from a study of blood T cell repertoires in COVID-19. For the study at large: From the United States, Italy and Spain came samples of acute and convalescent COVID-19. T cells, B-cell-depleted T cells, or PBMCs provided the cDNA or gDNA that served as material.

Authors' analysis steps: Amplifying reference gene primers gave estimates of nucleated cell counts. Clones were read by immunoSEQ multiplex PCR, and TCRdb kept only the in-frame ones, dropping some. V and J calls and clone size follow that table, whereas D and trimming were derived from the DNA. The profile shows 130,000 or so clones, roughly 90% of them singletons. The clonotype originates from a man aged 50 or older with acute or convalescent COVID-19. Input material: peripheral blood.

The CDR3 here is CASSHLGQYYEQYF. The CDR3 bases are TGTGCCAGCAGCCACTTGGGACAATATTACGAGCAGTACTTC. The rearrangement joins TRBV3-1 (or the pseudogene TRBV3-2) to TRBJ2-7, with D perhaps TRBD1 (6 bases). V gave up 3 bases and J gave up 4 bases, with 13 bases separating them. Germline lookup yields CDR1 LGHDT and CDR2 YNNKEL (reference sequence). This CDR3 has 14 residues.